The source of this TCR beta chain is a study of shared clonotypes between healthy human individuals. Germline V CDR1 and CDR2: SGHRS, YFSETQ. The length of the CDR3 is 15 residues. V was clipped by 5 bases and J by 0 bases, with 9 bases between them. The donor cohort consisted entirely of Caucasian adults residing in Nashville, Tennessee. Study results and caveats: The low donor count limited represented genetic and exposure-history diversity. The generation probabilities recorded for non-shared clonotypes fell below those of clonotypes shared by all four donors.

As for this clone: Antigen: not known.

Replicate PCRs from sorted subsets contained roughly 190 ng DNA, which is roughly 30,000 T cell genomes. Libraries were prepared by immunoSEQ multiplex PCR; TCRdb keeps only in-frame clonotypes and omits some of them. The sample yields about 180,000 clones, just under 95% seen once. Input material: naive CD4+ T cells sorted from blood. Sample subset: CD45RA+ positively selected. The chain combines TRBV5-1 with TRBJ2-6; possibly TRBD1 for D (6 bases). This TCR derives from a woman in her thirties in good health. CDR3 loop: CASSQTGSGANVLTF. CDR3 nucleotides: TGCGCCAGCAGTCAGACAGGCTCTGGGGCCAACGTCCTGACTTTC.